The entry that follows covers one T cell receptor beta chain sequence. These data belong to a study of blood T cell repertoires in COVID-19. As for the study in general: From the United States, Italy and Spain came samples of acute and convalescent COVID-19. T cells, B-cell-depleted T cells, or PBMCs supplied cDNA or gDNA.

Some clones are missing from TCRdb's copy, which holds only in-frame ones; the method was immunoSEQ multiplex PCR. In the table there are about 150,000 clones, about 85% of which are singletons. Seattle's cohort entered during active infection and was followed longitudinally. The junction had 10 bases not matched to a gene; V was cut back by 10 bases and J by 4 bases. The V gene's germline CDR1 is SNHLY and CDR2 FYNNEI. There are 14 residues in the CDR3. This chain connects TRBV2 to TRBJ2-3, with 8 bases aligning to TRBD2. The sequencing sample was made of peripheral blood. This sequence was found in a woman in her sixties with COVID-19, enrolled during active disease. The CDR3 nucleotides are TGTGCCAACAGCGGGGGACCCCCCCCAGATACGCAGTATTTT. The encoded protein is CANSGGPPPDTQYF. Full variable domain (rest looked up from reference TRBV2 and TRBJ2-3): EPEVTQTPSHQVTQMGQEVILRCVPISNHLYFYWYRQILGQKVEFLVSFYNNEISEKSEIFDDQFSVERPDGSNFTLKIRSTKLEDSAMYFCANSGGPPPDTQYFGPGTRLTVL.